The clone carrying this T cell receptor (beta chain) occurred many times. Its specificity is not known. The data are from a study of T-cell reconstitution after alpha-beta-depleted transplantation in children. General observations from the study: It was newly produced T cells that mostly accounted for T-cell counts and diversity one year after transplant. Expanded graft clones, several hundred of them, were reportedly the source of alpha-beta T cells about two months after transplant.

For TCRbeta, the library was prepared with unique molecular identifiers. TCRdb reprocessed the PCR reads via MiXCR and lists one record per CDR3 protein. The table lists 200,000 or so distinct CDR3 sequences, 5% to 6.5% of them singletons. The ends lost 3 bases at V and 1 base at J; junction bases unmatched: 2. Germline V gene lookup returns CDR1 MDHEN and CDR2 SYDVKM. The CDR3 covers 16 residues. The chain is built from TRBV28 and TRBJ2-5; TRBD2 agrees at 13 bases. Sequencing used PBMCs, obtained before TCRalphabeta/CD19-depleted stem cell transplant. This receptor was identified in a girl under three years old with combined immunodeficiency, due to receive a stem cell transplant. The CDR3 nucleotides are TGTGCCAGCAGTTTCACTAGCGGGAGGGCCCAAGAGACCCAGTACTTC. It codes for CASSFTSGRAQETQYF.